The clone carrying this T cell receptor (beta chain) was seen a handful of times. Its antigen is not known. In germline, CDR1 is WNHNN, CDR2 SYGVQD (reference sequence). The CDR3 has 14 residues. Trimming took 4 bases from V and 5 from J, leaving 15 bases between them. This sample was taken from a study of T-cell reconstitution after alpha-beta-depleted transplantation in children. Study-wide results and caveats: After transplant, high TCRbeta diversity at day 60 in some patients arose from surviving recipient T cells and thymic progenitors. Reportedly, alpha-beta T cells present about two months post-transplant originated from several hundred expanded clones of graft origin. Newly generated T cells supplied most T-cell counts and diversity one year post-transplant.

During its preparation, the TCRbeta library received unique molecular identifiers. TCRdb reprocessed the PCR reads via MiXCR and lists one record per CDR3 protein. The sample shows 670,000 or so distinct CDR3 sequences, approximately 14% of them seen only once. Sequences were derived from PBMCs, sampled before TCRalphabeta/CD19-depleted stem cell transplant. The receptor's source is a girl under 10 years old with congenital amegakaryocytic thrombocytopenia, due to receive a stem cell transplant. J is TRBJ2-7 and V is TRBV10-1, with D possibly matching TRBD1 (7 bases). CDR3 in amino acids: CASSVGRGVDEQYF. The CDR3 region has the DNA TGCGCCAGCAGTGTCGGCAGGGGGGTGGACGAGCAGTACTTC.